Listed below are T cell receptor beta chains from one sample, sequenced in a study of CD8+ T cells in alopecia areata. Profiled with immunoSEQ multiplex PCR; TCRdb holds only in-frame clones, not every one. There are over 85,000 clones in the sample; about three quarters occur only once, and roughly 17% lies in the top ten. Sequences were derived from CD8+ T cells sorted from blood, sampled between weeks 43 and 45, from a patient treated with tofacitinib. The receptors derive from a human donor with alopecia areata. Each CDR3 is given with its conserved first and last residue. The D gene is left open where the match is weak. Where a row states a size, it is once, few, many or the class of an expanded clone; other rows omit it.

v_call,j_call,clone_size,d_call,cdr3_length,cdr3_aa,cdr3_nt
TRBV7-9,TRBJ2-7,.,.,11,CASTSSDEQYF,TGTGCCAGCACCTCATCGGACGAGCAGTACTTC
TRBV7-9,TRBJ1-5,.,.,13,CASSLASGQPQHF,TGTGCCAGCAGCTTAGCTAGTGGGCAGCCCCAGCATTTT
TRBV27,TRBJ2-7,.,.,13,CASSIDGENEQYF,TGTGCCAGCAGTATAGATGGGGAGAACGAGCAGTACTTC
TRBV30,TRBJ1-1,few,TRBD1,14,CAWSVRQGVAEAFF,TGTGCCTGGAGTGTACGACAGGGCGTCGCTGAAGCTTTCTTT
TRBV19,TRBJ1-4,few,TRBD1,15,CATTMIEGQAEKLFF,TGTGCCACCACGATGATAGAGGGACAGGCCGAAAAACTGTTTTTT
TRBV27,TRBJ2-3,.,TRBD2,15,CASSLWPSGGETQYF,TGTGCCAGCAGTTTATGGCCTAGCGGGGGGGAAACGCAGTATTTT
TRBV5-4,TRBJ2-2,.,.,13,CASTFLDTGELFF,TGTGCCAGCACCTTTCTGGACACCGGGGAGCTGTTTTTT
TRBV11-2,TRBJ2-1,.,TRBD2,15,CASSLKIAGDNEQFF,TGTGCCAGCAGCTTAAAGATAGCGGGGGACAATGAGCAGTTCTTC
TRBV25-1,TRBJ2-7,.,.,11,CASSDAYEQYF,TGTGCCAGTTCGGATGCCTACGAGCAGTACTTC
TRBV13,TRBJ2-7,.,.,13,CASSIRGVDEQYF,TGTGCCAGCAGCATACGGGGCGTCGACGAGCAGTACTTC
TRBV4-3,TRBJ1-5,few,.,13,CASSQDPNQPQHF,TGCGCCAGCAGCCAAGACCCGAATCAGCCCCAGCATTTT
TRBV6-1,TRBJ2-7,few,TRBD1,17,CASSEVRGQGVVDEQYF,TGTGCCAGCAGTGAAGTGAGGGGACAGGGGGTTGTGGACGAGCAGTACTTC
TRBV29-1,TRBJ2-1,few,.,13,CSVVAQRYNEQFF,TGCAGCGTTGTAGCACAGCGGTACAATGAGCAGTTCTTC
TRBV4-3,TRBJ1-2,.,.,15,CASSQVRSSSNGYTF,TGCGCCAGCAGCCAAGTACGGAGCAGCTCAAATGGCTACACCTTC
TRBV14,TRBJ1-1,.,.,15,CASSQAGEVDTEAFF,TGTGCCAGCAGCCAAGCAGGGGAGGTGGACACTGAAGCTTTCTTT
TRBV13,TRBJ2-3,.,.,13,CASSPGEADTQYF,TGTGCCAGCAGCCCGGGGGAGGCAGATACGCAGTATTTT
TRBV2,TRBJ1-2,.,.,14,CASRTDSLVYGYTF,TGTGCCAGCAGAACGGACAGCCTTGTCTATGGCTACACCTTC
TRBV14,TRBJ2-5,once,.,15,CASSQEAGRKETQYF,TGTGCCAGCAGCCAAGAAGCGGGCCGAAAAGAGACCCAGTACTTC
TRBV11-2,TRBJ2-7,.,.,11,CASSFGPEQYF,TGTGCCAGCAGCTTTGGCCCCGAGCAGTACTTC
TRBV23-1,TRBJ2-5,few,TRBD1,17,CASSQSPKTGPKETQYF,TGCGCCAGCAGTCAATCCCCCAAGACAGGGCCTAAAGAGACCCAGTACTTC
TRBV5-1,TRBJ1-2,.,.,15,CASSLTQGQDYGYTF,TGCGCCAGCAGCTTGACCCAAGGGCAGGACTATGGCTACACCTTC
TRBV5-5,TRBJ1-2,.,.,12,CASSPDNYGYTF,TGTGCCAGCAGCCCAGACAACTATGGCTACACCTTC
TRBV2,TRBJ2-2,few,TRBD1,15,CASSEGTGKTGELFF,TGTGCCAGCAGTGAAGGGACAGGAAAAACCGGGGAGCTGTTTTTT
TRBV4-3,TRBJ2-7,few,TRBD2,15,CASSQGLAGSYEQYF,TGCGCCAGCAGCCAAGGACTAGCGGGCTCCTACGAGCAGTACTTC
TRBV29-1,TRBJ2-7,.,.,15,CSVEGSPGAPYEQYF,TGCAGCGTTGAAGGGAGCCCGGGAGCACCCTACGAGCAGTACTTC
TRBV2,TRBJ2-1,few,TRBD2,17,CASSTTTSGGTYNEQFF,TGTGCCAGCAGTACCACGACTAGCGGGGGGACCTACAATGAGCAGTTCTTC
TRBV5-6,TRBJ1-1,once,TRBD1,13,CASSSGGSTEAFF,TGTGCCAGCAGCTCAGGGGGCTCTACTGAAGCTTTCTTT
TRBV4-1,TRBJ2-7,.,.,15,CASSQLSAAMGEQYF,TGCGCCAGCAGCCAACTTAGCGCTGCGATGGGGGAGCAGTACTTC
TRBV13,TRBJ2-3,.,TRBD2,16,CASSLEASGGTDTQYF,TGTGCCAGCAGCTTAGAGGCTAGCGGTGGGACAGATACGCAGTATTTT
TRBV29-1,TRBJ1-1,.,TRBD1,12,CSAGTGDTEAFF,TGCAGCGCTGGGACAGGGGACACTGAAGCTTTCTTT
TRBV5-4,TRBJ2-2,.,TRBD2,15,CASSHSGRNTGELFF,TGTGCCAGCAGCCATAGCGGGAGGAACACCGGGGAGCTGTTTTTT
TRBV5-6,TRBJ1-1,.,.,15,CASSLDDDLITEAFF,TGTGCCAGCAGCTTGGATGATGATCTAATCACTGAAGCTTTCTTT
TRBV4-3,TRBJ1-1,.,TRBD1,17,CASSQDRTGVVNTEAFF,TGCGCCAGCAGCCAAGATAGGACAGGGGTGGTGAACACTGAAGCTTTCTTT
TRBV29-1,TRBJ1-1,few,.,10,CSVGGFEAFF,TGCAGCGTTGGGGGGTTTGAAGCTTTCTTT
TRBV29-1,TRBJ2-1,.,.,10,CSVGSGEQFF,TGCAGCGTTGGGTCCGGTGAGCAGTTCTTC
TRBV2,TRBJ2-2,few,.,15,CASSEGTVGPGELFF,TGTGCCAGCAGTGAGGGGACGGTAGGACCCGGGGAGCTGTTTTTT
TRBV6-1,TRBJ1-1,.,.,11,CATWGGNEAFF,TGTGCCACGTGGGGAGGAAATGAAGCTTTCTTT
TRBV29-1,TRBJ2-2,few,.,12,CSVDEETGELFF,TGCAGCGTTGATGAAGAGACCGGGGAGCTGTTTTTT
TRBV4-3,TRBJ2-7,.,.,15,CASSQDSASSYEQYF,TGCGCCAGCAGCCAAGATTCTGCTAGCTCCTACGAGCAGTACTTC
TRBV7-2,TRBJ2-7,.,TRBD1,18,CASSLGGTAFSSSYEQYF,TGTGCCAGCAGCTTAGGTGGGACAGCGTTCTCCAGCTCCTACGAGCAGTACTTC
TRBV7-2,TRBJ1-1,.,.,13,CASSLRGATEAFF,TGTGCCAGCAGCTTAAGAGGGGCCACTGAAGCTTTCTTT
TRBV5-1,TRBJ2-3,.,.,14,CASSLEKGADTQYF,TGCGCCAGCAGCTTGGAAAAGGGGGCAGATACGCAGTATTTT
TRBV5-5,TRBJ2-7,.,.,13,CASSLASTYEQYF,TGTGCCAGCAGCTTGGCGTCAACCTACGAGCAGTACTTC
TRBV29-1,TRBJ2-1,few,TRBD2,13,CSVAGGVYNEQFF,TGCAGCGTTGCGGGGGGGGTCTACAATGAGCAGTTCTTC
TRBV27,TRBJ2-2,.,.,13,CASSSRGGGELFF,TGTGCCAGCAGTTCCAGGGGTGGCGGGGAGCTGTTTTTT
TRBV7-2,TRBJ2-1,.,.,13,CASSHYREAEQFF,TGTGCCAGCAGCCACTACAGGGAAGCTGAGCAGTTCTTC
TRBV5-6,TRBJ2-1,.,.,17,CASSLFLSSRSYNEQFF,TGTGCCAGCAGCTTGTTCTTGAGTTCCCGCTCCTACAATGAGCAGTTCTTC
TRBV11-2,TRBJ2-2,.,.,15,CASSLSAVGSGELFF,TGTGCCAGCAGCTTATCGGCAGTTGGTTCCGGGGAGCTGTTTTTT
TRBV7-3,TRBJ2-3,.,.,14,CASSPTGGTDTQYF,TGTGCCAGCAGCCCCACGGGCGGCACAGATACGCAGTATTTT
TRBV13,TRBJ2-4,.,TRBD1,13,CASSLGQGDIQYF,TGTGCCAGCAGCCTAGGACAGGGTGACATTCAGTACTTC
TRBV13,TRBJ2-2,once,.,14,CASSFQGRAGELFF,TGTGCCAGCAGCTTCCAGGGAAGGGCCGGGGAGCTGTTTTTT
TRBV5-6,TRBJ1-1,.,TRBD1,15,CASTAVDRENTEAFF,TGTGCCAGCACCGCCGTGGACAGGGAGAACACTGAAGCTTTCTTT
TRBV19,TRBJ1-1,.,.,14,CASTSGLQSTEAFF,TGTGCCAGCACCTCTGGACTACAGAGCACTGAAGCTTTCTTT
TRBV10-3,TRBJ1-6,.,TRBD1,17,CAISESAGQNVNSPLHF,TGTGCCATCAGTGAGTCGGCGGGACAGAATGTTAATTCACCCCTCCACTTT